A selection of T cell receptor beta chains follows, all from one sample in a study of blood T cell repertoires in COVID-19. Libraries were prepared by immunoSEQ multiplex PCR; TCRdb keeps only in-frame clonotypes and omits some of them. The sample includes fewer than 350,000 clones, approximately 89% of them seen just once. Sequencing was performed on peripheral blood. Receptors originate from a woman aged 55-75 years with COVID-19, enrolled during active disease. Both conserved end residues are part of each CDR3. D genes are given only for firm matches. Clone size is not always given. Where it is, it says once, few, many or a class for expanded clones.

>NA|TRBV11-3|NA|TRBJ1-1
TGTGCCAGCAGCCTCACGGTGAACACTGAAGCTTTCTTT
CASSLTVNTEAFF
>NA|TRBV6-5|NA|TRBJ2-7
TGTGCCAGCAGTTACTCGACAGGGAGGTCCTACGAGCAGTACTTC
CASSYSTGRSYEQYF
>TRBD1|TRBV7-9|NA|TRBJ1-1
TGTGCCAGCAGGAAAACCGGGACAGAAGGGAAAGCTTTCTTT
CASRKTGTEGKAFF
>TRBD2|TRBV9|NA|TRBJ2-3
TGTGCCAGCAGCTCCCAGGTGCGGGGGGCCACAGATACGCAGTATTTT
CASSSQVRGATDTQYF
>NA|TRBV30|NA|TRBJ1-5
TGTGCCTGGAGTGTGGGGGGGCGAGGAAATCAGCCCCAGCATTTT
CAWSVGGRGNQPQHF
>NA|TRBV4-2|NA|TRBJ2-2
TGTGCCAGCCGGACCTTGGGAGAAGGGTACACCGGGGAGCTGTTTTTT
CASRTLGEGYTGELFF
>TRBD1|TRBV6-5|NA|TRBJ1-5
TGTGCCAGCAGCTCAGGGACAGGGGGTTATCAGCCCCAGCATTTT
CASSSGTGGYQPQHF
>TRBD2|TRBV7-3|NA|TRBJ2-2
TGTGCCAGCAGCCGGACTAGCGGGTCGAACACCGGGGAGCTGTTTTTT
CASSRTSGSNTGELFF
>TRBD1|TRBV6-1|NA|TRBJ2-7
TGTGCCAGCAGTGAAGGTACAGGGGGCGCGATAAAGTACTTC
CASSEGTGGAIKYF
>NA|TRBV2|NA|TRBJ2-7
TGTGCCAGCAGTGTCCAGCCGGGTGCGATGGAGCAGTACTTC
CASSVQPGAMEQYF
>TRBD1|TRBV18|NA|TRBJ2-7
TGTGCCAGCTCAAAATCCGGGACAGAGTCCTACGAGCAGTACTTC
CASSKSGTESYEQYF
>TRBD2|TRBV7-3|NA|TRBJ2-1
TGTGCCAGCAGCGTTTCTCCGGGGGGGCCTAATGAGCAGTTCTTC
CASSVSPGGPNEQFF
>TRBD1|TRBV6-6|NA|TRBJ2-3
TGTGCCAGCAGTTCCGGGACAGGCAAGGGTACGCAGTATTTT
CASSSGTGKGTQYF
>TRBD1|TRBV3-1/TRBV3-2|NA|TRBJ1-1
TGTGCCAGCACCCGACAGGGGATGAACACTGAAGCTTTCTTT
CASTRQGMNTEAFF
>NA|TRBV28|NA|TRBJ1-2
TGTGCCAGCAGTCCCCCCGCCAGGGATGATGGCTACACCTTC
CASSPPARDDGYTF
>TRBD1|TRBV19|NA|TRBJ1-3
TGTGCCAGTAGTCCGACAGGGTCGGGAAACACCATATATTTT
CASSPTGSGNTIYF
>NA|TRBV29-1|NA|TRBJ2-6
TGCAGCGTTGGCAGGGCTAAATCCTCTGGGGCCAACGTCCTGACTTTC
CSVGRAKSSGANVLTF
>NA|TRBV5-4|NA|TRBJ2-1
TGTGCCAGCAGCTTGTCGACTAGGACAAAGAATAATGAGCAGTTCTTC
CASSLSTRTKNNEQFF
>NA|TRBV6-6|once|TRBJ1-6
TGTGCCAGCAGTTACTCGAGGGCGCAGGAAAATTCACCCCTCCACTTT
CASSYSRAQENSPLHF
>NA|TRBV19|NA|TRBJ1-1
TGTGCCAGCACAGGGTGGAAGAACACTGAAGCTTTCTTT
CASTGWKNTEAFF
>TRBD1|TRBV18|NA|TRBJ1-6
TGTGCCAGCTCACCATTGGACAGGGGGAATTCACCCCTCCACTTT
CASSPLDRGNSPLHF
>TRBD1|TRBV7-3|NA|TRBJ2-3
TGTGCCAGCAGCTTGGCGGGACAGGGTGGAACAGATACGCAGTATTTT
CASSLAGQGGTDTQYF
>TRBD2|TRBV7-9|NA|TRBJ2-1
TGTGCCAGCAGCCCCTCTGGAACTAGCGGGGCCTACAATGAGCAGTTCTTC
CASSPSGTSGAYNEQFF
>NA|TRBV3-1/TRBV3-2|NA|TRBJ1-1
TGTGCCAGCAGCCTCGGGGGGAACACTGAAGCTTTCTTT
CASSLGGNTEAFF
>NA|TRBV2|few|TRBJ1-5
TGTGCCAGCAGTGAAAAAGCAGGTTATAGCAATCAGCCCCAGCATTTT
CASSEKAGYSNQPQHF
>NA|TRBV2|NA|TRBJ1-2
TGTGCCAGCAGTGAACCGCGTATTAATGGCTACACCTTC
CASSEPRINGYTF
>TRBD1|TRBV9|NA|TRBJ1-2
TGTGCCAGCAGCCTAGGAGGGGGCCGGGGCTATGGCTACACCTTC
CASSLGGGRGYGYTF
>NA|TRBV2|NA|TRBJ2-5
TGTGCCAGCAGTGAAATAGATCACGTCTTCGGAGGGGAGACCCAGTACTTC
CASSEIDHVFGGETQYF
>TRBD1|TRBV11-2|NA|TRBJ1-2
TGTGCCAGCAGCTCATTTGAGGGGGCGCATAGGTCTGGCTACACCTTC
CASSSFEGAHRSGYTF
>TRBD1|TRBV7-2|NA|TRBJ2-7
TGTGCCAGCAGCTTAGACCCGGGACAGGGGTCCATCTTC
CASSLDPGQGSIF
>NA|TRBV2|NA|TRBJ1-1
TGTGCCAGCGAGGACTTGGCCAGCTCCGGGGGGAACACTGAAGCTTTCTTT
CASEDLASSGGNTEAFF
>NA|TRBV10-2|NA|TRBJ2-5
TGCGCCAGCAGTGATTTAGTGGGGGCCCACGAGACCCAGTACTTC
CASSDLVGAHETQYF
>NA|TRBV18|NA|TRBJ2-4
TGTGCCAGCTCACCACCGTTCCAGCGAGACATTCAGTACTTC
CASSPPFQRDIQYF
>TRBD2|TRBV7-2|NA|TRBJ2-5
TGTGCCAGCAGAAGCGGGGTCGGTGAGACCCAGTACTTC
CASRSGVGETQYF
>NA|TRBV21-1|NA|TRBJ1-5
TGTGCCAGCAGCAACGGGGGAGGCAATCAGCCCCAGCATTTT
CASSNGGGNQPQHF
>NA|TRBV28|few|TRBJ1-1
TGTGCCAGCAGTCCATATGTAGGGACACAAAGTGAAGCTTTCTTT
CASSPYVGTQSEAFF
>TRBD2|TRBV7-2|few|TRBJ2-3
TGTGCCAGCAGCTCCGGACTAGCGGGGGGAGTGGGGACGCAGTATTTT
CASSSGLAGGVGTQYF
>NA|TRBV9|NA|TRBJ2-3
TGTGCCAGCAGCGTACTACCTAGCACAGATACGCAGTATTTT
CASSVLPSTDTQYF
>NA|TRBV21-1|NA|TRBJ1-4
TGTGCCAGCAGCAAGAGTCCGAACACTAATGAAAAACTGTTTTTT
CASSKSPNTNEKLFF
>TRBD1|TRBV29-1|NA|TRBJ1-4
TGCAGCGTTGGACAGGGGGGGAGTGAAAAACTGTTTTTT
CSVGQGGSEKLFF
>TRBD1|TRBV13|NA|TRBJ2-5
TGTGCCAGCAGCAACCGACAGGGGGAGACCCAGTACTTC
CASSNRQGETQYF
>NA|TRBV11-2|NA|TRBJ1-1
TGTGCCAGCAGCTCCTCGGGCACTGAAGCTTTCTTT
CASSSSGTEAFF
>NA|TRBV5-1|NA|TRBJ1-1
TGCGCCAGCAGCTTGGCTGGCAGGGGCACTGAAGCTTTCTTT
CASSLAGRGTEAFF
>TRBD1|TRBV7-2|NA|TRBJ1-5
TGTGCCAGCAGCTTCTTCCCTGACAGGGCGAACAATCAGCCCCAGCATTTT
CASSFFPDRANNQPQHF
>NA|TRBV27|NA|TRBJ1-2
TGTGCCAGCAGTTTAAGCGGCAGTAACTATGGCTACACCTTC
CASSLSGSNYGYTF
>NA|TRBV9|NA|TRBJ1-6
TGTGCCAGCAGCGTAGAAGGGGCGCAGGGGAATTCACCCCTCCACTTT
CASSVEGAQGNSPLHF
>NA|TRBV12-3/TRBV12-4|NA|TRBJ2-3
TGTGCCAGCAGTCCGTTCGGAGATACGCAGTATTTT
CASSPFGDTQYF
>NA|TRBV12-5|NA|TRBJ1-1
TGTGCTAGTGGTTTGGTACTGGTGGGGTCGGGGATGAACACTGAAGCTTTCTTT
CASGLVLVGSGMNTEAFF
>TRBD2|TRBV19|NA|TRBJ2-3
TGTGCCAGTAGTTATGGACTAGCGAGAGGCACAGATACGCAGTATTTT
CASSYGLARGTDTQYF
>TRBD2|TRBV3-1/TRBV3-2|NA|TRBJ2-3
TGTGCCAGCAGGGCTAGCGGGGGATTCACAGATACGCAGTATTTT
CASRASGGFTDTQYF
>NA|TRBV28|NA|TRBJ1-2
TGTGCCAGCAGTCCGGGACTCAACTATGGCTACACCTTC
CASSPGLNYGYTF
>NA|TRBV27|NA|TRBJ2-7
TGTGCCAGCAGTTTGGGGCAGGGTGGCGACGAGCAGTACTTC
CASSLGQGGDEQYF
>NA|TRBV20-1|NA|TRBJ1-5
TGCAGTGCTAGTTCCGGGGGAAGCAATCAGCCCCAGCATTTT
CSASSGGSNQPQHF
>NA|TRBV29-1|NA|TRBJ2-7
TGCAGCGTTGGTGGAGGTCTCTCCTACGAGCAGTACTTC
CSVGGGLSYEQYF
>NA|TRBV18|once|TRBJ1-5
TGTGCCAGCTCCGCCGGGACTCGGGATCAGCCCCAGCATTTT
CASSAGTRDQPQHF